Below, 24 T cell receptor beta chains from the same sample are listed, as sequenced in a study of control samples from healthy donors and cancer patients. Sequencing used immunoSEQ multiplex PCR; TCRdb keeps in-frame clones, though not all of them. The sample consists of fewer than 110,000 clones, approximately 90% of them appearing once. The sequencing sample was made of PBMCs. The receptors come from a man aged 55 to 69 with lung cancer.

V usage is TRBV3-1 (or the pseudogene TRBV3-2) and J usage is TRBJ2-1; TRBD2 matches 7 bases. J was trimmed by 2 bases and V by 1 base; bases with no gene match: 8. Germline V gene sequence: CDR1 LGHDT, CDR2 YNNKEL (reference sequence). There are 17 residues in the CDR3. The CDR3 bases are TGTGCCAGCAGCCAAGTCCTGGCTAGCGGTACCTACAATGAGCAGTTCTTC. It encodes CASSQVLASGTYNEQFF.

This clone was recorded a few times. This chain connects TRBV5-8 to TRBJ2-7, with TRBD1 as a possible D gene (6 bases). Between the trimmed V and J ends, which lost 0 bases and 7 bases, there was a span of 11 bases. Germline V gene lookup returns CDR1 SGHTS and CDR2 YDEGEE. The CDR3 is 13 residues long. As DNA, the CDR3 is TGTGCCAGCAGCTTGGACAGGGATTATGAGCAGTACTTC. Its protein is CASSLDRDYEQYF.

The gene calls are TRBV5-6 and TRBJ1-4; D is uncertain. V was cut by 2 bases and J by 4 bases, with 12 bases left in between. The CDR3 runs 15 residues. CDR1 and CDR2 (germline): SGHDT, YYEEEE. CDR3 coding DNA: TGTGCCAGCAGCTTCGGAGACGTGTATAATGAAAAACTGTTTTTT. The encoded protein is CASSFGDVYNEKLFF.

V usage is TRBV25-1 and J usage is TRBJ2-3; D is perhaps TRBD2 (6 bases). Looked up from germline, CDR1 is MGHDK and CDR2 is SYGVNS. The CDR3 spans 12 residues. V lost 2 bases and J 11 bases, leaving 11 bases between the germline ends. CDR3: CASSEGQGGQYF. CDR3 sequence (DNA): TGTGCCAGCAGTGAAGGCCAGGGAGGGCAGTATTTT. The whole variable domain, filled in from reference TRBV25-1 and TRBJ2-3, reads EADIYQTPRYLVIGTGKKITLECSQTMGHDKMYWYQQDPGMELHLIHYSYGVNSTEKGDLSSESTVSRIRTEHFPLTLESARPSHTSQYLCASSEGQGGQYFGPGTRLTVL.

The J gene is TRBJ1-1, the V gene TRBV19, with D hard to call. Looked up from germline, CDR1 is LNHDA and CDR2 is SQIVND (reference sequence). The CDR3 spans 13 residues. V was clipped by 8 bases and J by 0 bases, with 10 bases between them. DNA for the CDR3: TGTGCCAGTCGAACAGAGTTGAACACTGAAGCTTTCTTT. Protein product: CASRTELNTEAFF.

The chain is built from TRBV11-2 and TRBJ1-5; 7 positions match TRBD1. The CDR3 covers 15 residues. Germline CDR1 is SGHAT and CDR2 is FQNNGV. The trim removed 4 bases at V and 6 bases at J, leaving 9 bases unmatched. The CDR3 loop reads CASSSGPGGGQPQHF. In DNA, the CDR3 is TGTGCCAGCAGCTCCGGTCCAGGGGGAGGTCAGCCCCAGCATTTT.

The chain is built from TRBV7-2 and TRBJ2-5; no reliable D call. This CDR3 has 14 residues. Per the germline V gene, CDR1 is SGHTA and CDR2 is FQGNSA. Between the trimmed V and J ends, which lost 1 base and 5 bases, there was a span of 11 bases. CDR3 sequence reads: CASSLGGFWETQYF. Written as DNA, the CDR3 is TGTGCCAGCAGCTTAGGGGGATTCTGGGAGACCCAGTACTTC.

This clone came up once. This chain uses TRBV5-4 with TRBJ2-6; 7 bases map to TRBD1. V lost 6 bases to trimming and J lost 2 bases; unmatched junction nucleotides: 8. From germline, CDR1 is SGHNT and CDR2 YYREEE (reference sequence). The CDR3 runs 16 residues. DNA of the CDR3: TGTGCCAGCACGACAGGGTCTCTTGCTGGGGCCAACGTCCTGACTTTC. Encoded protein: CASTTGSLAGANVLTF.

The rearrangement joins TRBV6-1 to TRBJ2-6; D not certain. Trimming pared 0 bases from V and 0 bases from J, leaving 6 bases between. Germline V gene lookup returns CDR1 MNHNS and CDR2 SASEGT. This CDR3 comprises 16 residues. The CDR3 is CASSEAFSSGANVLTF. CDR3 nucleotides: TGTGCCAGCAGTGAAGCATTCAGCTCTGGGGCCAACGTCCTGACTTTC.

V and J are TRBV7-2 and TRBJ1-4; no clear D gene. The CDR3 has 15 amino acids. V was cut by 2 bases and J by 3 bases, with 10 bases left in between. Germline loops: CDR1 SGHTA, CDR2 FQGNSA. This chain's CDR3 is CASSLLGEPNEKLFF. The CDR3 DNA sequence: TGTGCCAGCAGCTTATTAGGTGAACCTAATGAAAAACTGTTTTTT.

The chain carries TRBV11-2 and TRBJ1-5; D perhaps matches TRBD1 (5 bases). The V gene lost 4 bases and the J gene lost 0 bases, with 7 bases spanning the gap. This CDR3 has 14 residues. CDR1 and CDR2 from the germline V gene are SGHAT and FQNNGV. Here the CDR3 reads CASSSDSSNQPQHF. In nucleotides, the CDR3 is TGTGCCAGCAGCTCTGACAGTAGCAATCAGCCCCAGCATTTT.

The V and J genes are TRBV6-5 and TRBJ1-5; a possible D gene is TRBD1 (6 bases). The germline V and J ends were trimmed by 6 bases and 8 bases, with 17 bases remaining between them. Germline CDR1 is MNHEY and CDR2 is SVGAGI. The CDR3 runs to 14 residues. The CDR3 sequence: CASSDRRTSEPQHF. In DNA form, the CDR3 reads TGTGCCAGCAGCGACAGGCGAACCTCCGAGCCCCAGCATTTT.

This chain uses TRBV24-1 with TRBJ2-2; 11 nucleotides match TRBD2. J lost 6 bases, V lost 5 bases, and 13 bases had no gene match. CDR1 is KGHDR and CDR2 is SFDVKD in the germline V gene. The CDR3 length is 18 residues. The CDR3 DNA is TGTGCCACCAGTGCCCTGGGGACTAGCGGTGGTCTGTCCGGGGAGCTGTTTTTT. Protein: CATSALGTSGGLSGELFF.

The J gene is TRBJ1-1, the V gene TRBV2; no reliable D call. Germline V gene lookup returns CDR1 SNHLY and CDR2 FYNNEI. Trimming left V 7 bases short and J 6 bases short, with 6 bases between. The CDR3 loop spans 10 amino acids. CDR3 region: CASIPPEAFF. Written as DNA, the CDR3 is TGTGCCAGCATCCCCCCTGAAGCTTTCTTT. The full variable domain, completed using reference TRBV2 and TRBJ1-1, is EPEVTQTPSHQVTQMGQEVILRCVPISNHLYFYWYRQILGQKVEFLVSFYNNEISEKSEIFDDQFSVERPDGSNFTLKIRSTKLEDSAMYFCASIPPEAFFGQGTRLTVV.

The rearrangement links TRBV7-9 to TRBJ1-2; D possibly corresponds to TRBD1 (6 bases). Germline V CDR1 and CDR2: SEHNR, FQNEAQ (reference sequence). The CDR3 sequence is 13 residues long. The V end was cut by 5 bases, the J end by 7 bases, with 14 bases between. DNA of the CDR3: TGTGCCAGCAGCGAAACAGGGTACAGTGGCTACACCTTC. Its protein product is CASSETGYSGYTF.

The chain combines TRBV6-1 with TRBJ2-1; TRBD1 matches 9 bases. CDR3 size: 16 residues. CDR1 is MNHNS and CDR2 is SASEGT in the germline V gene. V was pared by 4 bases and J by 6 bases, with 10 bases of the junction left unmatched. CDR3 residues: CASSAIQGARSNEQFF. In DNA, the CDR3 is TGTGCCAGCAGTGCGATACAGGGGGCGCGAAGCAATGAGCAGTTCTTC.

The genes are TRBV5-1 and TRBJ1-1, with a possible D match to TRBD1 (5 bases). The CDR3 extends over 15 amino acids. V gave up 3 bases and J gave up 3 bases, with 15 bases separating them. Germline CDR1 reads SGHRS; CDR2 reads YFSETQ. CDR3 amino acids: CASSSSRAGYTEAFF. The CDR3 DNA is TGCGCCAGCAGCTCCTCAAGGGCAGGGTACACTGAAGCTTTCTTT.

This chain uses TRBV5-8 with TRBJ2-5; tentatively, D is TRBD2 (5 bases). The CDR3 sequence is 11 residues long. Germline lookup yields CDR1 SGHTS and CDR2 YDEGEE. Trimming shortened V by 8 bases and J by 5 bases, and 10 bases separated the two germline ends. DNA for the CDR3: TGTGCCAGTGGGCGGAGGGAGACCCAGTACTTC. Translated, it gives CASGRRETQYF.

The rearrangement links TRBV4-2 to TRBJ2-5; 9 bases map to TRBD2. The germline CDR1 and CDR2 sequences are LGHNA and YNFKEQ. Unmatched junction bases numbered 9, after V lost 1 base and J lost 3 bases. This CDR3 is built from 17 residues. The CDR3 here is CASSQGPSGASKETQYF. CDR3 nucleotides: TGTGCCAGCAGCCAAGGGCCTAGCGGGGCCTCGAAAGAGACCCAGTACTTC.

The J gene is TRBJ2-3, the V gene TRBV19; D remains ambiguous. The CDR3 has 15 amino acids. Germline V gene sequence: CDR1 LNHDA, CDR2 SQIVND (reference sequence). Trimming took 0 bases from V and 1 from J, leaving 8 bases between them. CDR3 in DNA: TGTGCCAGTAGTATAGATGGGGTGGGCACAGATACGCAGTATTTT. It yields the protein CASSIDGVGTDTQYF.

This rearrangement joins TRBV12-3 or TRBV12-4 to TRBJ1-1, with D maybe TRBD1 (5 bases). V lost 6 bases and J lost 9, with 17 bases in between. The CDR3 totals 13 residues. For the CDR3, the DNA is TGTGCCAGCAGACTAGACAGTATAGGTCAAGCTTTCTTT. Its protein product is CASRLDSIGQAFF.

The V gene is TRBV6-6, the J gene TRBJ2-2, with 9 bases fitting TRBD2. CDR1 MNHNY and CDR2 SVGAGI come from the germline V gene (reference sequence). V gave up 6 bases and J gave up 2 bases; unmatched junction bases: 4. This CDR3 has 15 amino acids. CDR3 residues: CASRLAGENTGELFF. In DNA, the CDR3 is TGTGCCAGCAGATTAGCGGGGGAAAACACCGGGGAGCTGTTTTTT.

This clone was seen just once. This chain joins TRBV7-8 and TRBJ2-3, with 13 bases aligning to TRBD2. Germline V gene sequence: CDR1 SGHVS, CDR2 FQNEAQ. V gave up 1 base and J gave up 2 bases; unmatched junction bases: 9. The length of the CDR3 is 19 residues. CDR3 in DNA: TGTGCCAGCAGCTTAGAGGGGGGACTAGCGGGGCCTACCACAGATACGCAGTATTTT. This encodes CASSLEGGLAGPTTDTQYF.

The chain combines TRBV25-1 with TRBJ2-7, with D tentatively TRBD2 (6 bases). V was clipped by 5 bases and J by 2 bases, with 10 bases between them. CDR1 MGHDK and CDR2 SYGVNS come from the germline V gene. The CDR3 sequence is 13 residues long. The CDR3 region is CASSRGDPYEQYF. In nucleotides, the CDR3 is TGTGCCAGCAGTCGCGGGGACCCCTACGAGCAGTACTTC.